This T cell receptor (beta chain) was recorded in a study of CD8 T cells in Susac syndrome. Overall study context: Intravenous immunoglobulin alone or corticosteroids were being given to patients with Susac syndrome at blood draw, unless they were therapy-naive.

Random hexamers were used to reverse transcribe an amount of about 0.5 to 1 ug RNA. MiXCR, run by TCRdb on the immunoSEQ multiplex PCR reads, gives a single entry per CDR3 protein. This table has 95,000 to 150,000 distinct CDR3 sequences, around 94% appearing once. V shed 1 base and J shed 0 bases, with 13 bases lying between them. Germline assignment: CDR1 SGHRS and CDR2 YFSETQ. The CDR3 runs 16 residues. This receptor was obtained from a human donor with Susac syndrome. V and J are TRBV5-1 and TRBJ1-1, with D tentatively TRBD1 (6 bases). Sample: CD8+ T cells from PBMCs. CDR3 region: CASSLSQGDMNTEAFF. CDR3 nucleotides: TGCGCCAGCAGCTTGTCACAGGGCGACATGAACACTGAAGCTTTCTTT.